A single sample is the source of the 25 T cell receptor beta chains below, sequenced in a study of blood T cell repertoires in COVID-19. TCRdb's table, derived via immunoSEQ multiplex PCR, lists solely in-frame clones and lacks some. The profile covers about 140,000 clones, with more than 80% appearing a single time and approximately 3% taken by the ten largest. The sequenced material came from peripheral blood. The receptor source for this set is a woman in her sixties or seventies with active COVID-19.

This chain joins TRBV5-6 and TRBJ2-7; TRBD2 aligns across 11 bases. Germline-derived CDR1 and CDR2 are SGHDT and YYEEEE. The CDR3 loop spans 16 amino acids. V was clipped by 2 bases and J by 10 bases; unmatched bases: 14. The CDR3 bases are TGTGCCAGCAGCTTAGGGAGACTAGCGGGACGGGATAGCCAGTACTTC. It yields the protein CASSLGRLAGRDSQYF.

The table lists this clone with a few counts. This chain uses TRBV7-6 with TRBJ2-7; TRBD1 aligns across 11 bases. CDR1 is SGHVS and CDR2 is FNYEAQ in the germline V gene. CDR3 length equals 15 residues. Trimming cost V 7 bases and J 6 bases; bases outside gene matches: 11. The DNA of the CDR3 is TGTGCCAGCACCCTAGAAGGACAGGGGGCGGGCGAGCAGTACTTC. Amino acid sequence: CASTLEGQGAGEQYF.

CDR3 in amino acids: CSVEDLQGLSDTQYF. CDR3 DNA: TGCAGCGTTGAAGATCTACAGGGCTTATCAGATACGCAGTATTTT. V and J are TRBV29-1 and TRBJ2-3, with D possibly matching TRBD1 (6 bases). Trimming took off 0 bases at V and 4 bases at J, with 14 bases between the two ends. This CDR3 is 15 amino acids long. In germline, CDR1 is SQVTM, CDR2 ANQGSEA.

The V and J genes are TRBV6-4 and TRBJ1-2; D unresolved. CDR1 is MRHNA, CDR2 SNTAGT, per germline. The CDR3 loop spans 15 amino acids. V gave up 7 bases and J gave up 8 bases, with 23 bases separating them. Written as DNA, the CDR3 is TGTGCCAGCATTCCCCGACGGCTGGAAACTATGGGCTACACCTTC. Residues: CASIPRRLETMGYTF.

The V and J genes are TRBV28 and TRBJ2-1; 12 nucleotides match TRBD2. This CDR3 region has 14 residues. The junction had 3 bases not matched to a gene; V was cut back by 6 bases and J by 6 bases. Germline-derived CDR1 and CDR2 are MDHEN and SYDVKM. CDR3 residues: CASSLGLAGNEQFF. CDR3 nucleotide sequence: TGTGCCAGCAGCCTGGGACTAGCGGGCAATGAGCAGTTCTTC.

This clone was recorded a few times. This rearrangement joins TRBV11-2 to TRBJ2-4; the D gene is possibly TRBD1 (6 bases). This CDR3 has 16 amino acids. Trimming took 5 bases from V and 0 from J, leaving 14 bases between them. CDR1 and CDR2 (germline): SGHAT, FQNNGV. CDR3 amino acids: CASSARQELAKNIQYF. The CDR3 nucleotides are TGTGCCAGCAGCGCCCGACAGGAGCTAGCCAAAAACATTCAGTACTTC.

V and J are TRBV18 and TRBJ2-3; the match to TRBD2 covers 15 bases. After removal of 0 bases from V and 4 bases from J, the junction contained 5 bases not matched to a gene. The CDR3 covers 18 residues. CDR1 is KGHSH, CDR2 LQKENI, per germline. In nucleotides, the CDR3 is TGTGCCAGCTCACCACCGGGACTAGCGGGAGGTCTCTCAGATACGCAGTATTTT. Residues: CASSPPGLAGGLSDTQYF. Combining the CDR3 with reference TRBV18 and TRBJ2-3 gives the whole variable domain NAGVMQNPRHLVRRRGQEARLRCSPMKGHSHVYWYRQLPEEGLKFMVYLQKENIIDESGMPKERFSAEFPKEGPSILRIQQVVRGDSAAYFCASSPPGLAGGLSDTQYFGPGTRLTVL.

The chain has TRBV6-5 and TRBJ2-5, with TRBD1 matching over 8 bases. Trimming removed 5 bases from V and 5 bases from J; junction bases left unmatched: 4. Germline values: CDR1 MNHEY, CDR2 SVGAGI. This CDR3 contains 13 residues. The CDR3 region has the DNA TGTGCCAGCAGTCGACAGGGGCTGGAGACCCAGTACTTC. The encoded protein is CASSRQGLETQYF.

The J gene is TRBJ2-3, the V gene TRBV4-3, with TRBD2 matching over 10 bases. The CDR3 is 19 residues long. The germline gives CDR1 LGHNA, CDR2 YSLEER. The junction had 11 bases not matched to a gene; V was cut back by 1 base and J by 1 base. For the CDR3, the DNA is TGCGCCAGCAGCCAAGGACCCCACCTAGCGGGAGTGGGCACAGATACGCAGTATTTT. It encodes CASSQGPHLAGVGTDTQYF.

The chain combines TRBV2 with TRBJ2-5; 9 bases map to TRBD1. Germline V gene sequence: CDR1 SNHLY, CDR2 FYNNEI. V was pared by 6 bases and J by 4 bases, with 24 bases of the junction left unmatched. The CDR3 is 20 amino acids. The CDR3 sequence: CASSYFRQTRDRASGETQYF. The CDR3 DNA reads as TGTGCCAGCAGCTACTTCAGGCAGACCCGGGACAGGGCCAGTGGAGAGACCCAGTACTTC.

This chain uses TRBV10-3 with TRBJ2-1; TRBD2 agrees at 8 bases. CDR1 and CDR2 from the germline V gene are ENHRY and SYGVKD. The CDR3 covers 12 residues. V shed 5 bases, J shed 14 bases, and the junction held 8 bases outside the gene matches. CDR3 nucleotide sequence: TGTGCCATCAGTTCAAGTGGGACTAGTAAGTTCTTC. This codes for CAISSSGTSKFF.

J is TRBJ1-6 and V is TRBV7-2, with 9 bases that match TRBD1. Germline V CDR1 and CDR2: SGHTA, FQGNSA. CDR3 length equals 13 residues. V shed 5 bases, J shed 9 bases, and the junction held 2 bases outside the gene matches. The CDR3: CASSGTGFSPLHF. The CDR3 region has the DNA TGTGCCAGCAGCGGGACAGGGTTTTCACCCCTCCACTTT. The entire variable domain, with the rest obtained from reference TRBV7-2 and TRBJ1-6, is as follows: GAGVSQSPSNKVTEKGKDVELRCDPISGHTALYWYRQSLGQGLEFLIYFQGNSAPDKSGLPSDRFSAERTGGSVSTLTIQRTQQEDSAVYLCASSGTGFSPLHFGNGTRLTVT.

This clone was seen only once. The chain is built from TRBV5-1 and TRBJ2-1, with TRBD2 matching over 12 bases. The CDR3 runs 16 residues. CDR1 SGHRS and CDR2 YFSETQ come from the germline V gene. With V trimmed by 4 bases and J by 7 bases, 9 bases remained unmatched. The CDR3 is CASSPLTSGSGNEQFF. The CDR3 coding sequence is TGCGCCAGCAGCCCATTGACTAGCGGGAGTGGAAATGAGCAGTTCTTC. Together with reference TRBV5-1 and TRBJ2-1, the CDR3 gives the full variable domain: KAGVTQTPRYLIKTRGQQVTLSCSPISGHRSVSWYQQTPGQGLQFLFEYFSETQRNKGNFPGRFSGRQFSNSRSEMNVSTLELGDSALYLCASSPLTSGSGNEQFFGPGTRLTVL.

The chain is built from TRBV9 and TRBJ2-5; 12 nucleotides line up with TRBD2. The CDR3 has 17 residues. Germline V gives CDR1 SGDLS, CDR2 YYNGEE. V was pared by 0 bases and J by 5 bases, with 8 bases of the junction left unmatched. CDR3 in amino acids: CASSVDPGLAGGETQYF. The CDR3 bases are TGTGCCAGCAGCGTAGATCCGGGGCTAGCGGGAGGGGAGACCCAGTACTTC.

The J gene is TRBJ1-2, the V gene TRBV24-1, with 9 bases fitting TRBD1. Germline lookup yields CDR1 KGHDR and CDR2 SFDVKD. The CDR3 is 15 amino acids. V lost 4 bases, J lost 7 bases, and 9 bases stayed unmatched. Written as DNA, the CDR3 is TGTGCCACCAGTGACTCCGGGACAGGGAATACTGGCTACACCTTC. Its translation is CATSDSGTGNTGYTF.

The J gene is TRBJ2-1, the V gene TRBV6-5, with 10 bases fitting TRBD2. Germline V gene lookup returns CDR1 MNHEY and CDR2 SVGAGI. V gave up 2 bases and J gave up 2 bases; unmatched junction bases: 3. The CDR3 extends over 16 amino acids. The DNA of the CDR3 is TGTGCCAGCAGTTACAGGACTAGCGGTCCCTACAATGAGCAGTTCTTC. As protein: CASSYRTSGPYNEQFF.

This chain uses TRBV28 with TRBJ1-5; possible D gene TRBD1, 5 bases. V gave up 7 bases and J gave up 2 bases, with 15 bases separating them. This CDR3 region has 15 residues. Per the germline V gene, CDR1 is MDHEN and CDR2 is SYDVKM. CDR3 DNA sequence: TGTGCCAGCACTGGGGCAGGGTCGCGCAATCAGCCCCAGCATTTT. It encodes CASTGAGSRNQPQHF.

This chain connects TRBV28 to TRBJ2-3; TRBD2 matches 9 bases. CDR1 is MDHEN, CDR2 SYDVKM, per germline. The CDR3 is 18 amino acids. Trimming removed 5 bases from V and 1 base from J; junction bases left unmatched: 13. The CDR3 loop reads CASSPRAGAGGRTDTQYF. As DNA, the CDR3 is TGTGCCAGCAGTCCCCGGGCCGGAGCGGGAGGTCGCACAGATACGCAGTATTTT.

The chain recombines TRBV7-9 with TRBJ1-2; tentatively, D is TRBD1 (5 bases). Germline V CDR1 and CDR2: SEHNR, FQNEAQ (reference sequence). The CDR3 has 14 residues. The ends were cut back, 0 bases at V and 6 bases at J, with 11 bases in the middle. The CDR3 nucleotides read TGTGCCAGCAGCTTAGCGTGGCAGGGAAATGGCTACACCTTC. Amino acids: CASSLAWQGNGYTF.

The chain links TRBV6-5 to TRBJ2-1, with 12 positions matching TRBD2. CDR3 length equals 15 residues. The germline CDR1 and CDR2 sequences are MNHEY and SVGAGI. J was trimmed by 0 bases and V by 10 bases; bases with no gene match: 4. CDR3 sequence reads: CATLAGGLSYNEQFF. The CDR3 region has the DNA TGTGCCACTCTAGCGGGAGGGCTCTCCTACAATGAGCAGTTCTTC.

This chain uses TRBV7-9 with TRBJ2-3; D might be TRBD2 (6 bases). The CDR3 loop spans 15 amino acids. V lost 5 bases, J lost 6 bases, and 18 bases lay in between. CDR1 and CDR2 (germline): SEHNR, FQNEAQ (reference sequence). CDR3 amino acids: CASSPGTASGDTQYF. The CDR3, as DNA: TGTGCCAGCAGCCCTGGGACCGCCAGCGGGGATACGCAGTATTTT.

This sequence joins TRBV19 and TRBJ1-1, with D maybe TRBD1 (6 bases). The CDR3 extends over 15 amino acids. Germline V lookup: CDR1 LNHDA, CDR2 SQIVND (reference sequence). Trimming took 7 bases from V and 5 from J, leaving 20 bases between them. CDR3 DNA: TGTGCCAGTACCATCAGACCAGGGGTGTTGACTGAAGCTTTCTTT. It specifies CASTIRPGVLTEAFF.

This chain uses TRBV10-3 with TRBJ2-1, with TRBD2 identical over 14 bases. The germline CDR1 and CDR2 sequences are ENHRY and SYGVKD. This CDR3 region has 18 residues. After removal of 4 bases from V and 6 bases from J, the junction contained 11 bases not matched to a gene. CDR3 sequence reads: CAISAGLAGGLDSNEQFF. The CDR3, as DNA: TGTGCCATCAGTGCCGGACTAGCGGGAGGCCTGGACAGCAATGAGCAGTTCTTC.

J is TRBJ2-7 and V is TRBV18; a possible D gene is TRBD2 (5 bases). Germline V CDR1 and CDR2: KGHSH, LQKENI. The germline V and J ends were trimmed by 3 bases and 10 bases, with 16 bases remaining between them. CDR3 length: 13 residues. The CDR3 nucleotides read TGTGCCAGCTCACCTTATGAGGCGGGTGAACAGTACTTC. Translated, it gives CASSPYEAGEQYF. Full variable domain (rest looked up from reference TRBV18 and TRBJ2-7): NAGVMQNPRHLVRRRGQEARLRCSPMKGHSHVYWYRQLPEEGLKFMVYLQKENIIDESGMPKERFSAEFPKEGPSILRIQQVVRGDSAAYFCASSPYEAGEQYFGPGTRLTVT.

This clone appeared once. This chain connects TRBV19 to TRBJ2-6, with 7 positions matching TRBD1. With 1 base clipped from V and 2 bases from J, the junction kept 5 bases outside the gene matches. Germline loops: CDR1 LNHDA, CDR2 SQIVND (reference sequence). The length of the CDR3 is 17 residues. The CDR3 is CASSIGQGRTGANVLTF. The CDR3 nucleotides read TGTGCCAGTAGTATAGGACAGGGTAGAACTGGGGCCAACGTCCTGACTTTC. The entire variable domain, with the rest obtained from reference TRBV19 and TRBJ2-6, is as follows: DGGITQSPKYLFRKEGQNVTLSCEQNLNHDAMYWYRQDPGQGLRLIYYSQIVNDFQKGDIAEGYSVSREKKESFPLTVTSAQKNPTAFYLCASSIGQGRTGANVLTFGAGSRLTVL.